This TCR beta chain was identified during a study of CD8+ T cells in alopecia areata. The CDR3 runs 14 residues. Germline lookup yields CDR1 SGHRS and CDR2 YFSETQ. V lost 4 bases to trimming and J lost 3 bases; unmatched junction nucleotides: 3. This clone was observed a few times. In each case, RNA was isolated and then reverse transcribed into cDNA as the sequencing template. Clones were read by immunoSEQ multiplex PCR, and TCRdb kept only the in-frame ones, dropping some. This sample yields about 210,000 clones, of which 50% to 75% are seen a single time; around 4.3% belongs to the top ten. Treatment: oral pan-JAK inhibitor, 5-10 mg twice daily.

The chain is built from TRBV5-1 and TRBJ2-7; TRBD1 aligns across 11 bases. This TCR came from a human donor with alopecia areata. The specimen comprised CD4+ T cells sorted from blood, sampled at week 4, from a patient treated with tofacitinib. The CDR3 DNA reads TGCGCCAGCAGCCAGGGGACAGGGGGCTACGAGCAGTACTTC. It encodes CASSQGTGGYEQYF.